The present T cell receptor (beta chain) was sequenced within a study of T cells in localized non-small cell lung cancer. General study points: Among the top 100 tumor clones, a median about 60 appeared in adjacent lung.

Here immunoSEQ multiplex PCR was the method, and the copy in TCRdb shows in-frame clones only, minus some. The sample yields about 76,000 clones, 70% to 85% seen once. To note about this clone: Its specificity is unknown.

The CDR3 has 15 residues. The germline V gene encodes CDR1 SGDLS and CDR2 YYNGEE. With V trimmed by 3 bases and J by 8 bases, 5 bases remained unmatched. Material: peripheral blood, obtained before any cancer treatment. This chain uses TRBV9 with TRBJ2-1; TRBD2 matches 13 bases. The TCR originated in a female donor aged 60 or older with stage I lung adenocarcinoma. The CDR3 nucleotides read TGTGCCAGCAGCGCCGGGACTAGCGGGGAGGATGAGCAGTTCTTC. Its translation: CASSAGTSGEDEQFF.